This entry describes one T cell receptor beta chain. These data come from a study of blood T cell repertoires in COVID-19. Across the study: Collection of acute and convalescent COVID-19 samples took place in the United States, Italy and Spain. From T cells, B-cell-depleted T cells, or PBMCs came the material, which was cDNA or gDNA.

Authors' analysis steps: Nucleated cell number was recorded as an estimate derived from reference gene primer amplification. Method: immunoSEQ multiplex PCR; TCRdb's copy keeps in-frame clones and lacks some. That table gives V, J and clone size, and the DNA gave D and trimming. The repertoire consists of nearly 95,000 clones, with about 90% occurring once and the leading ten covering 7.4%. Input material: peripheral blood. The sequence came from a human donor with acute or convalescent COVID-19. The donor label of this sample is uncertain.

CDR3 region: CASSFRWGLDRAYGYTF. Written as DNA, the CDR3 is TGTGCCAGCAGCTTTCGGTGGGGACTGGACAGGGCCTATGGCTACACCTTC. This chain links TRBV5-5 with TRBJ1-2, with 8 bases fitting TRBD1. V gave up 2 bases and J gave up 4 bases; unmatched junction bases: 13. This CDR3 region has 17 residues. Germline-derived CDR1 and CDR2 are SGHKS and YYEKEE (reference sequence).